The source of this T cell receptor (beta chain) is a study of blood T cell repertoires in COVID-19. Study overall: Acute and convalescent COVID-19 specimens originated in the United States, Italy and Spain.

Recruits, aged about 18 to 90 years, lived in 24 US areas. As handled by the study authors: The authors estimated nucleated cell counts from reference gene primer amplification. The assay was immunoSEQ multiplex PCR, and TCRdb's table has in-frame clones only and misses some. The DNA gave D and trimming, while V, J and clone size come from that table. Here the sample spans approximately 82,000 clones, roughly 90% being singletons. The source is a woman in her forties or fifties with acute COVID-19. Sequencing was carried out using PBMCs or T cells enriched from blood (not recorded which).

CDR3 DNA sequence: TGCGCCAGCAGCCAAGTAGCGGGAGTGGGCGATGAGCAGTTCTTC. It codes for CASSQVAGVGDEQFF. The chain carries TRBV4-1 and TRBJ2-1, with 9 nucleotides matching TRBD2. The CDR3 sequence is 15 residues long. V shed 1 base and J 8 bases; nucleotides not matched to a gene: 6. Germline loops: CDR1 MGHRA, CDR2 YSYEKL.